This TCR beta chain was recorded in a study of cytomegalovirus exposure and HLA in healthy donors. Study summary: There were 90 million to 130 million unique TCR beta sequences, drawn from 200 million or so T cells, in an earlier analysis.

Study-level findings and limits: Among CMV-associated TCR beta chains, most appeared HLA-restricted in a later analysis. As was reported, the HLA-A and HLA-B alleles of most subjects were accurately predicted from TCR beta sequences. The authors enumerated some 160 TCR beta chains as linked to cytomegalovirus.

CDR1 SGHRS and CDR2 YFSETQ come from the germline V gene. This CDR3 is 16 amino acids long. After removal of 5 bases from V and 4 bases from J, the junction contained 7 bases not matched to a gene. PCR primers comprised 60 Vbeta and 13 Jbeta primers. Repertoires were generated with immunoSEQ multiplex PCR, while TCRdb's copy carries only in-frame clones and drops some. The sample contains about 140,000 clones, approximately 80% of which appear only once. For this clone: As yet, its antigen is unknown.

This TCR was recovered from a woman aged 45-65 years in good health and CMV-seronegative. The sample taken for sequencing was PBMCs. This sequence joins TRBV5-1 and TRBJ2-1; 12 bases fit TRBD2. The CDR3 DNA is TGCGCCAGCAGTTATCTAGCGGGGGGGCCTTACAATGAGCAGTTCTTC. It encodes CASSYLAGGPYNEQFF.